This passage covers 3 T cell receptor beta chains from one sample sequenced in a study of early T cells in non-severe SARS-CoV-2 infection. TCRdb re-derived calls from the 5' RACE reads in MiXCR, one entry per CDR3 protein. The sample shows around 27,000 distinct CDR3 sequences, 3% to 5% of them seen only once. The sample taken for sequencing was whole blood. Every receptor here comes from an adult who was a healthcare worker with PCR-confirmed SARS-CoV-2 infection or an uninfected control (not recorded which).

This clonotype was seen ten or more times. The CDR3 sequence is CASSLEQGTTGELFF. The DNA of the CDR3 is TGCGCCAGCAGCTTGGAACAGGGTACCACCGGGGAGCTGTTTTTT. The chain is built from TRBV5-1 and TRBJ2-2, with TRBD1 as a possible D gene (6 bases). Germline V gene data show CDR1 as SGHRS and CDR2 as YFSETQ. Trimming pared 0 bases from V and 4 bases from J, leaving 10 bases between. This CDR3 contains 15 residues. The full variable domain, with the rest looked up from reference TRBV5-1 and TRBJ2-2, is KAGVTQTPRYLIKTRGQQVTLSCSPISGHRSVSWYQQTPGQGLQFLFEYFSETQRNKGNFPGRFSGRQFSNSRSEMNVSTLELGDSALYLCASSLEQGTTGELFFGEGSRLTVL.

Ten or more counts support this clonotype. The gene calls are TRBV10-3 and TRBJ2-2; D is perhaps TRBD2 (6 bases). The CDR3 runs to 20 residues. V lost 4 bases, J lost 0 bases, and 24 bases lay in between. Germline V gives CDR1 ENHRY, CDR2 SYGVKD. CDR3 protein: CAISAIIPTVGDSNTGELFF. Here the CDR3 DNA reads TGTGCCATCAGTGCCATCATTCCCACAGTCGGGGACTCGAACACCGGGGAGCTGTTTTTT.

At least ten counts were recorded for this clonotype. The chain joins TRBV9 to TRBJ1-6; D gene uncertain. Between the trimmed V and J ends, which lost 0 bases and 6 bases, there was a span of 10 bases. From germline, CDR1 is SGDLS and CDR2 YYNGEE. The CDR3 covers 15 residues. The CDR3: CASSVGDTGNSPLHF. In nucleotides, the CDR3 is TGTGCCAGCAGCGTAGGTGACACGGGTAATTCACCCCTCCACTTT.